This T cell receptor beta chain was profiled in a study of shared clonotypes between healthy human individuals. Study overall: Participating donors consisted of a couple of women and three men aged 18 to 49.

The test was conducted at deep level. The assay was immunoSEQ multiplex PCR, and TCRdb's table has in-frame clones only and misses some. In the table there are around 510,000 clones, more than 95% of which are singletons. The CDR3 is 17 residues long. V lost 3 bases and J lost 6; bases outside the gene matches: 14. The germline V gene encodes CDR1 LNHDA and CDR2 SQIVND (reference sequence). This receptor was obtained from a woman aged 30 to 39 in good health. Material for sequencing was naive CD4+ T cells sorted from blood. Subset of the sample: CD45RA+ positively selected. The chain recombines TRBV19 with TRBJ2-3; 8 nucleotides align to TRBD2. The CDR3 spells CASSIQTSAHPGDTQYF. In nucleotides, the CDR3 is TGTGCCAGTAGTATTCAGACTAGCGCCCATCCAGGGGATACGCAGTATTTT. Supplemented by reference TRBV19 and TRBJ2-3, the full variable domain reads DGGITQSPKYLFRKEGQNVTLSCEQNLNHDAMYWYRQDPGQGLRLIYYSQIVNDFQKGDIAEGYSVSREKKESFPLTVTSAQKNPTAFYLCASSIQTSAHPGDTQYFGPGTRLTVL.